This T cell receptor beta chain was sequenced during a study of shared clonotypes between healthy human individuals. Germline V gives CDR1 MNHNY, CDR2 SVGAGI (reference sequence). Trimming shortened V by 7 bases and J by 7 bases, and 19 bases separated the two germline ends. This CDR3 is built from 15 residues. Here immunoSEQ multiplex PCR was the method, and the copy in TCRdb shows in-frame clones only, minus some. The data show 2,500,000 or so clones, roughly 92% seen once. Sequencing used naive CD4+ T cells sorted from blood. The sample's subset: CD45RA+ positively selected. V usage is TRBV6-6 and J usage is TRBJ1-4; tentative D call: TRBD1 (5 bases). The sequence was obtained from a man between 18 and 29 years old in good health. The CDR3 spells CASTELGGVSEKLFF. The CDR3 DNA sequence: TGTGCCAGCACCGAACTGGGAGGGGTGTCTGAAAAACTGTTTTTT.